The next 21 T cell receptor beta chains were all read from a single sample in a study of T cell responses to AZD1222 COVID-19 vaccine. Generated by immunoSEQ multiplex PCR, the TCRdb table keeps only in-frame clones and is missing some. This sample carries about 180,000 clones, over 85% of them seen once, and the ten largest clones take around 2.6%. This material consisted of peripheral blood, taken on day 0 of AZD1222 vaccination. The source is an adult in good health.

V gene TRBV10-2 combines with J gene TRBJ1-4, with TRBD1 identical over 7 bases. V lost 7 bases, J lost 0 bases, and 2 bases stayed unmatched. Per germline, CDR1 WSHSY and CDR2 SAAADI. This CDR3 has 14 amino acids. CDR3 DNA sequence: TGCGCCAGCAAGCAGGGGGCAACTAATGAAAAACTGTTTTTT. This codes for CASKQGATNEKLFF.

V usage is TRBV6-5 and J usage is TRBJ1-2; D perhaps matches TRBD1 (5 bases). This CDR3 contains 15 residues. Per germline, CDR1 MNHEY and CDR2 SVGAGI. V dropped 0 bases and J dropped 3 bases, with 11 bases sitting between them. CDR3 amino acids: CASSYSPRQYYGYTF. The CDR3 DNA reads as TGTGCCAGCAGTTACTCACCCCGACAGTACTATGGCTACACCTTC.

The V gene is TRBV7-5, the J gene TRBJ1-6. TRBV7-5 is a recognized pseudogene. This CDR3 contains 15 residues. CDR3 loop: CVRSLIRRLHSPLHF. CDR3 nucleotides: TGTGTCAGAAGCTTAATCAGGAGGTTACATTCACCCCTCCACTTT.

The chain links TRBV30 to TRBJ1-3, with D hard to call. With 0 bases removed from V and 10 bases from J, the gap between germline ends came to 13 bases. The CDR3 has 13 residues. Germline V lookup: CDR1 GTSNPN, CDR2 SVGIG (reference sequence). This CDR3 reads CAWSVVQYDTIYF. CDR3 bases: TGTGCCTGGAGTGTAGTTCAGTACGATACCATATATTTT. The full variable domain, with the rest looked up from reference TRBV30 and TRBJ1-3, is SQTIHQWPATLVQPVGSPLSLECTVEGTSNPNLYWYRQAAGRGLQLLFYSVGIGQISSEVPQNLSASRPQDRQFILSSKKLLLSDSGFYLCAWSVVQYDTIYFGEGSWLTVV.

V is TRBV12-3 or TRBV12-4 and J is TRBJ1-5; no clear D gene. This CDR3 region has 13 residues. V was trimmed by 6 bases and J by 4 bases, leaving 10 bases between them. This CDR3 is CASRGEFNQPQHF. In DNA, the CDR3 is TGTGCCAGCAGGGGAGAATTTAATCAGCCCCAGCATTTT.

The genes are TRBV19 and TRBJ2-7, with 13 positions matching TRBD2. The CDR3 covers 20 residues. CDR1 is LNHDA and CDR2 is SQIVND in the germline V gene (reference sequence). V gave up 0 bases and J gave up 4 bases; unmatched junction bases: 15. CDR3 DNA: TGTGCCAGTAGTATAGATCGGGCAGGGACCCGGACTAGCGGGAGTTACGAGCAGTACTTC. Amino acid sequence: CASSIDRAGTRTSGSYEQYF.

This chain links TRBV27 with TRBJ2-5, with TRBD2 matching 10 bases. With 5 bases clipped from V and 4 bases from J, the junction kept 10 bases outside the gene matches. The germline V gene has CDR1 MNHEY and CDR2 SMNVEV (reference sequence). The length of the CDR3 is 16 residues. The CDR3 region is CASSPLAGDGSETQYF. DNA for the CDR3: TGTGCCAGCAGTCCCCTAGCGGGAGATGGGTCAGAGACCCAGTACTTC.

Concerning this clone itself: A junction end diverges from the germline sequence, so it may reflect a read error. The chain links TRBV5-1 to TRBJ2-1, with 9 bases lining up with TRBD2. The V gene's germline CDR1 is SGHRS and CDR2 YFSETQ. This CDR3 spans 15 amino acids. Here the CDR3 DNA reads TGCGCCAGCAGTTTGGTGGCTAGCGGGACAAATGAGCAGTTCTTC. Translating gives CASSLVASGTNEQFF.

The V and J genes are TRBV10-3 and TRBJ2-1; 8 nucleotides line up with TRBD1. CDR1 and CDR2 (germline): ENHRY, SYGVKD. With V trimmed by 3 bases and J by 2 bases, 3 bases remained unmatched. The CDR3 runs 15 residues. The CDR3 loop is CAISDPGQAYNEQFF. Written as DNA, the CDR3 is TGTGCCATCAGTGACCCGGGACAGGCCTACAATGAGCAGTTCTTC.

This chain uses TRBV11-2 with TRBJ1-1; D is uncertain. Germline V gene lookup returns CDR1 SGHAT and CDR2 FQNNGV. The CDR3 length is 13 residues. V was clipped by 6 bases and J by 6 bases, with 14 bases between them. Here the CDR3 reads CASRRERRAEAFF. The DNA for the CDR3 is TGTGCCAGCAGGAGGGAGAGGAGGGCTGAAGCTTTCTTT.

CDR3 amino acids: CASTRRDRGYGYTF. Here the CDR3 DNA reads TGTGCCAGCACCCGACGGGACAGGGGGTATGGCTACACCTTC. This rearrangement joins TRBV5-6 to TRBJ1-2; 11 bases map to TRBD1. With 6 bases clipped from V and 5 bases from J, the junction kept 6 bases outside the gene matches. This CDR3 contains 14 residues. The germline V gene has CDR1 SGHDT and CDR2 YYEEEE.

This chain uses TRBV6-5 with TRBJ1-1; D may be TRBD1 (6 bases). V lost 6 bases, J lost 3 bases, and 11 bases lay in between. CDR3 length: 13 residues. Germline V gene lookup returns CDR1 MNHEY and CDR2 SVGAGI. As DNA, the CDR3 is TGTGCCAGCAGGGGAACAGGGTACACTGAAGCTTTCTTT. Its protein product is CASRGTGYTEAFF.

The J gene is TRBJ1-1, the V gene TRBV19; D uncertain. The germline CDR1 and CDR2 sequences are LNHDA and SQIVND (reference sequence). The CDR3 consists of 14 residues. V shed 3 bases and J shed 5 bases, with 13 bases lying between them. The CDR3 DNA is TGTGCCAGTAGTATTCCCATCGGTCGGACTGAAGCTTTCTTT. Translation gives CASSIPIGRTEAFF.

The CDR3 DNA follows: TGCGCCAGCAGCTTGGGGACTAGCGGCATGTACGAGCAGTACTTC. This gives the protein CASSLGTSGMYEQYF. This sequence joins TRBV5-1 and TRBJ2-7; 10 bases agree with TRBD2. The CDR3 runs 15 residues. Losses at the gene ends were 0 bases for V and 4 bases for J; bases not matched to a gene: 4. Germline V gene sequence: CDR1 SGHRS, CDR2 YFSETQ. Full variable domain (missing parts from reference TRBV5-1 and TRBJ2-7): KAGVTQTPRYLIKTRGQQVTLSCSPISGHRSVSWYQQTPGQGLQFLFEYFSETQRNKGNFPGRFSGRQFSNSRSEMNVSTLELGDSALYLCASSLGTSGMYEQYFGPGTRLTVT.

The chain couples TRBV7-9 to TRBJ2-2, with 12 nucleotides matching TRBD2. Germline-derived CDR1 and CDR2 are SEHNR and FQNEAQ (reference sequence). The CDR3 has 15 amino acids. The ends lost 1 base at V and 6 bases at J; junction bases unmatched: 0. This CDR3 is CASSLGLAGAGELFF. In DNA form, the CDR3 reads TGTGCCAGCAGCTTAGGACTAGCGGGAGCCGGGGAGCTGTTTTTT.

This chain uses TRBV6-1 with TRBJ2-1; D may correspond to TRBD1 or TRBD2 (7 bases each). Per germline, CDR1 MNHNS and CDR2 SASEGT. V lost 4 bases, J lost 0 bases, and 13 bases lay in between. The CDR3 spans 16 residues. CDR3 residues: CASSAGRGLSYNEQFF. CDR3 DNA sequence: TGTGCCAGCAGTGCGGGGAGGGGGCTCTCCTACAATGAGCAGTTCTTC.

The chain links TRBV27 to TRBJ1-2; maybe TRBD1 (6 bases). CDR1 is MNHEY, CDR2 SMNVEV, per germline (reference sequence). V gave up 4 bases and J gave up 3 bases, with 12 bases separating them. The CDR3 loop spans 14 amino acids. CDR3 nucleotide sequence: TGTGCCAGCAGTTCACAGGGTTACGACTATGGCTACACCTTC. Amino acid sequence: CASSSQGYDYGYTF.

The V call is TRBV5-8, the J call TRBJ1-2, with 11 bases fitting TRBD1. Looked up from germline, CDR1 is SGHTS and CDR2 is YDEGEE. The V segment lost 4 bases and the J segment 4 bases; nucleotides outside the gene matches: 6. This CDR3 is 15 amino acids long. Written as DNA, the CDR3 is TGTGCCAGCAGCCCGGGACAGGGGGTGTCCTATGGCTACACCTTC. Its translation: CASSPGQGVSYGYTF. Filled out from reference TRBV5-8 and TRBJ1-2, the complete variable domain reads EAGVTQSPTHLIKTRGQQATLRCSPISGHTSVYWYQQALGLGLQFLLWYDEGEERNRGNFPPRFSGRQFPNYSSELNVNALELEDSALYLCASSPGQGVSYGYTFGSGTRLTVV.

The table lists this clone with a count of one. This chain uses TRBV7-2 with TRBJ2-7; no definite D call. This CDR3 has 11 residues. The ends were cut back, 4 bases at V and 4 bases at J, with 5 bases in the middle. CDR1 and CDR2 (germline): SGHTA, FQGNSA. In DNA form, the CDR3 reads TGTGCCAGCAGCTCACAGTACGAGCAGTACTTC. This gives the protein CASSSQYEQYF.

The rearrangement uses TRBV30 and TRBJ1-1; D remains ambiguous. Germline CDR1 and CDR2: GTSNPN and SVGIG (reference sequence). The CDR3 sequence is 13 residues long. Trimming cost V 2 bases and J 0 bases, with 7 bases left between them. The DNA of the CDR3 is TGTGCCTGGAGTAACGGACTGAACACTGAAGCTTTCTTT. It codes for CAWSNGLNTEAFF. The full variable domain, completed using reference TRBV30 and TRBJ1-1, is SQTIHQWPATLVQPVGSPLSLECTVEGTSNPNLYWYRQAAGRGLQLLFYSVGIGQISSEVPQNLSASRPQDRQFILSSKKLLLSDSGFYLCAWSNGLNTEAFFGQGTRLTVV.

The chain has TRBV27 and TRBJ2-1; D not resolved. V lost 3 bases and J lost 9, with 15 bases in between. CDR1 is MNHEY and CDR2 is SMNVEV in the germline V gene (reference sequence). The CDR3 runs to 14 residues. Here the CDR3 DNA reads TGTGCCAGCAGTTTTAGAGGTACCGGCGGTGAGCAGTTCTTC. Translation: CASSFRGTGGEQFF.